The 27 T cell receptor beta chains given below trace back to one sample, sequenced in a study of blood T cell repertoires in COVID-19. The table came from immunoSEQ multiplex PCR; TCRdb's copy has only in-frame clones and leaves some out. The table lists roughly 120,000 clones, almost 80% of them singletons. Sequencing was carried out using peripheral blood. Receptors originate from an elderly woman with active or convalescent COVID-19.

The chain combines TRBV4-1 with TRBJ2-1; 8 positions match TRBD2. Germline CDR1 reads MGHRA; CDR2 reads YSYEKL. The CDR3 is made up of 15 amino acids. V dropped 3 bases and J dropped 11; count of bases not matched to a gene: 12. CDR3 bases: TGCGCCAGCAGCCATAATACGGGAGGGGGTTTTCAGCAGTTCTTC. Its protein is CASSHNTGGGFQQFF.

A single count supports this clone. The chain links TRBV2 to TRBJ1-2; no clear D. Germline V gene lookup returns CDR1 SNHLY and CDR2 FYNNEI. Trimming shortened V by 7 bases and J by 5 bases, and 8 bases separated the two germline ends. The CDR3 has 11 residues. The DNA of the CDR3 is TGTGCCAGCAAGTGGGCTTATGGCTACACCTTC. As protein: CASKWAYGYTF.

CDR3 in amino acids: CASSGLGHEREQYF. For the CDR3, the DNA is TGTGCCAGCAGTGGGTTGGGACACGAGCGGGAGCAGTACTTC. The rearrangement links TRBV2 to TRBJ2-7; tentative D call: TRBD1 (6 bases). V was clipped by 4 bases and J by 7 bases, with 17 bases between them. CDR1 SNHLY and CDR2 FYNNEI come from the germline V gene. The CDR3 extends over 14 amino acids.

The chain combines TRBV10-1 with TRBJ2-5, with 7 bases matching TRBD1. Germline CDR1 reads WNHNN; CDR2 reads SYGVQD (reference sequence). This CDR3 has 15 amino acids. V trimming: 4 bases; J trimming: 3 bases; junction bases outside the gene matches: 8. The CDR3 DNA is TGCGCCAGCAGTGGTCTGGGACAGACAAAAGAGACCCAGTACTTC. Protein product: CASSGLGQTKETQYF.

This chain joins TRBV30 and TRBJ2-7, with D tentatively TRBD2 (5 bases). This CDR3 spans 14 amino acids. Trimming removed 6 bases from V and 2 bases from J, with 17 bases in between. Germline assignment: CDR1 GTSNPN and CDR2 SVGIG (reference sequence). CDR3 coding DNA: TGTGCCTGCCATCCGTGGAGGCCCCCCTACGAGCAGTACTTC. Residues: CACHPWRPPYEQYF.

The chain links TRBV20-1 to TRBJ2-1; 9 nucleotides match TRBD2. Germline V gene lookup returns CDR1 DFQATT and CDR2 SNEGSKA (reference sequence). V shed 3 bases, J shed 2 bases, and the junction held 8 bases outside the gene matches. CDR3 length equals 16 residues. This CDR3 is CSASPFSGGTYNEQFF. The CDR3, as DNA: TGCAGTGCTAGTCCTTTTAGCGGGGGTACCTACAATGAGCAGTTCTTC.

This clone was counted only a few times. The V and J genes are TRBV28 and TRBJ1-1; 8 positions match TRBD1. The CDR3 spans 16 residues. J was trimmed by 1 base and V by 5 bases; bases with no gene match: 9. From germline, CDR1 is MDHEN and CDR2 SYDVKM. Here the CDR3 DNA reads TGTGCCAGCAGTGTAGCCTCCGGGACAGGGAACACTGAAGCTTTCTTT. Its translation: CASSVASGTGNTEAFF.

V is TRBV9 and J is TRBJ1-5; tentatively, D is TRBD1 (5 bases). The germline gives CDR1 SGDLS, CDR2 YYNGEE. There are 17 residues in the CDR3. The V end lost 3 bases, the J end lost 6 bases, and 22 bases lay between the germline ends. The CDR3 sequence: CASSAYQTAGRSQPQHF. CDR3 nucleotide sequence: TGTGCCAGCAGCGCCTACCAGACAGCGGGGCGCTCTCAGCCCCAGCATTTT.

This clone occurred once. The rearrangement uses TRBV4-2 and TRBJ2-2; weak D call: TRBD2 (7 bases). Germline lookup yields CDR1 LGHNA and CDR2 YNFKEQ. The germline V and J ends were trimmed by 4 bases and 3 bases, with 15 bases remaining between them. The CDR3 is 16 residues long. CDR3 residues: CASSPRGARYTGELFF. For the CDR3, the DNA is TGTGCCAGCAGCCCCCGGGGGGCTCGGTACACCGGGGAGCTGTTTTTT.

This chain links TRBV19 with TRBJ1-5; possible D gene TRBD1, 5 bases. The length of the CDR3 is 16 residues. The V gene lost 2 bases and the J gene lost 0 bases, with 11 bases spanning the gap. The germline CDR1 and CDR2 sequences are LNHDA and SQIVND (reference sequence). This CDR3 reads CASSIRREYSNQPQHF. CDR3 sequence (DNA): TGTGCCAGTAGTATACGCAGGGAATATAGCAATCAGCCCCAGCATTTT.

The chain joins TRBV5-5 to TRBJ2-7; perhaps TRBD1 as D (5 bases). The germline V and J ends were trimmed by 7 bases and 0 bases, with 11 bases remaining between them. Germline lookup yields CDR1 SGHKS and CDR2 YYEKEE (reference sequence). CDR3 length: 13 residues. As DNA, the CDR3 is TGTGCCAGCTACGGCAGGGACTCCTACGAGCAGTACTTC. Amino acid sequence: CASYGRDSYEQYF.

The chain carries TRBV5-1 and TRBJ1-5; D is ambiguous. V lost 0 bases, J lost 5 bases, and 6 bases lay in between. The germline CDR1 and CDR2 sequences are SGHRS and YFSETQ. The length of the CDR3 is 13 residues. The CDR3 spells CASSLDPDQPQHF. The CDR3 DNA reads as TGCGCCAGCAGCTTGGATCCGGATCAGCCCCAGCATTTT.

The chain combines TRBV29-1 with TRBJ1-1; unclear D gene. The CDR3 spans 14 residues. The germline gives CDR1 SQVTM, CDR2 ANQGSEA. V dropped 1 base and J dropped 4 bases, with 13 bases sitting between them. The CDR3 loop reads CSVEGGRGSTEAFF. CDR3 bases: TGCAGCGTTGAAGGAGGAAGAGGGAGCACTGAAGCTTTCTTT.

In nucleotides, the CDR3 is TGTGCCAGTAGTCCCCGCCGAGCAAGCGAGCAGTACTTC. This sequence encodes CASSPRRASEQYF. The rearrangement joins TRBV19 to TRBJ2-7; D is uncertain. Trimming stripped 5 bases from V and 6 bases from J, with 14 bases between. CDR1 is LNHDA and CDR2 is SQIVND in the germline V gene (reference sequence). This CDR3 contains 13 residues.

This clone was observed a handful of times. The chain employs TRBV27 and TRBJ2-7; no reliable D call. Germline V gene data show CDR1 as MNHEY and CDR2 as SMNVEV (reference sequence). Trimming stripped 4 bases from V and 1 base from J, with 11 bases between. This CDR3 is 14 amino acids long. The CDR3 sequence: CASSSKSNSYEQYF. The CDR3 bases are TGTGCCAGCAGTTCAAAAAGCAATTCCTACGAGCAGTACTTC.

The chain joins TRBV19 to TRBJ2-7; 7 nucleotides line up with TRBD2. There are 14 residues in the CDR3. Trimming took 2 bases from V and 2 from J; bases not matched to a gene: 3. Germline CDR1 and CDR2: LNHDA and SQIVND (reference sequence). CDR3 coding DNA: TGTGCCAGTAGTATAAAGGGAGGGCCCTACGAGCAGTACTTC. Protein: CASSIKGGPYEQYF.

The CDR3 nucleotides are TGCGCCAGCAGCTACCCCGGGACAGATACGCAGTATTTT. Translation gives CASSYPGTDTQYF. V is TRBV5-1 and J is TRBJ2-3; no clear D gene. Germline CDR1 and CDR2: SGHRS and YFSETQ. Between the trimmed V and J ends, which lost 3 bases and 3 bases, there was a span of 8 bases. The CDR3 has 13 amino acids.

The chain couples TRBV25-1 to TRBJ2-4, with TRBD2 matching 7 bases. Germline V gene data show CDR1 as MGHDK and CDR2 as SYGVNS. Trimming at V came to 6 bases and at J to 9 bases, leaving 8 bases not matched to a gene. The CDR3 totals 13 residues. The CDR3 region has the DNA TGTGCCAGCAGGGGAGGGGTTGGGGGCATTCAGTACTTC. Translation: CASRGGVGGIQYF.

This clone was seen just once. The chain has TRBV2 and TRBJ1-1, with D possibly being TRBD1 (5 bases). The CDR3 is 12 residues long. V lost 2 bases, J lost 11 bases, and 12 bases lay in between. In germline, CDR1 is SNHLY, CDR2 FYNNEI. The CDR3 DNA follows: TGTGCCAGCAGTGAACGGGCGACAGTGGCTTTCTTT. This encodes CASSERATVAFF.

The chain carries TRBV28 and TRBJ2-5; 7 bases are a match to TRBD2. The CDR3 is made up of 15 amino acids. Germline V gives CDR1 MDHEN, CDR2 SYDVKM. V lost 5 bases to trimming and J lost 5 bases; unmatched junction nucleotides: 11. The CDR3, as DNA: TGTGCCAGCAGTCCAGTTGGCGGGAGCCACGAGACCCAGTACTTC. Translation gives CASSPVGGSHETQYF. Supplemented by reference TRBV28 and TRBJ2-5, the full variable domain reads DVKVTQSSRYLVKRTGEKVFLECVQDMDHENMFWYRQDPGLGLRLIYFSYDVKMKEKGDIPEGYSVSREKKERFSLILESASTNQTSMYLCASSPVGGSHETQYFGPGTRLLVL.

The rearrangement joins TRBV11-3 to TRBJ2-2; the match to TRBD1 covers 7 bases. Per the germline V gene, CDR1 is SGHNT and CDR2 is YENEEA. This CDR3 contains 14 residues. J gave up 5 bases and V 8 bases, and 8 bases lay outside the gene matches. The CDR3: CASGSGQRTGELFF. CDR3 DNA sequence: TGTGCCAGCGGATCGGGACAGCGAACCGGGGAGCTGTTTTTT.

The V call is TRBV21-1, the J call TRBJ2-1; TRBD1, the D gene given by the table, was not confirmed from the DNA. TRBV21-1 is a documented pseudogene. This CDR3 region has 16 residues. CDR3 DNA sequence: TGTGCCAGCAGCAAAAGTTGGACAGGGGGCGCCGATGAGCAGTTCTTC. Its protein product is CASSKSWTGGADEQFF.

V usage is TRBV7-9 and J usage is TRBJ2-1; 10 bases are a match to TRBD2. The J segment lost 9 bases and the V segment lost 6 bases, leaving 17 bases of the junction unmatched. The CDR3 runs to 17 residues. In germline, CDR1 is SEHNR, CDR2 FQNEAQ (reference sequence). CDR3 nucleotide sequence: TGTGCCAGCAGTTCTACCGCCGCTAGCGGGAGAGGCCTTGAGCAGTTCTTC. This encodes CASSSTAASGRGLEQFF. Full variable domain (rest looked up from reference TRBV7-9 and TRBJ2-1): DTGVSQNPRHKITKRGQNVTFRCDPISEHNRLYWYRQTLGQGPEFLTYFQNEAQLEKSRLLSDRFSAERPKGSFSTLEIQRTEQGDSAMYLCASSSTAASGRGLEQFFGPGTRLTVL.

The chain couples TRBV29-1 to TRBJ2-4; possible D gene TRBD1, 6 bases. CDR1 and CDR2 from the germline V gene are SQVTM and ANQGSEA. The CDR3 spans 12 residues. Deletions cut 6 bases from V and 8 bases from J, with 14 bases between. The DNA of the CDR3 is TGCAGCGTGGGGGCGTCACGAGACATTCAGTACTTC. Residues: CSVGASRDIQYF. The full variable domain, in which reference TRBV29-1 and TRBJ2-4 provide the parts outside the CDR3, is SAVISQKPSRDICQRGTSLTIQCQVDSQVTMMFWYRQQPGQSLTLIATANQGSEATYESGFVIDKFPISRPNLTFSTLTVSNMSPEDSSIYLCSVGASRDIQYFGAGTRLSVL.

This clone was seen a handful of times. This chain joins TRBV12-3 or TRBV12-4 and TRBJ1-4; D ambiguous. CDR3 length equals 13 residues. V lost 6 bases and J 0 bases, leaving 5 bases between the germline ends. CDR3 nucleotides: TGTGCCAGCAGCGTTGCAACTAATGAAAAACTGTTTTTT. Translating gives CASSVATNEKLFF.

V is TRBV2 and J is TRBJ2-1; 7 bases fit TRBD2. Trimming cost V 6 bases and J 10 bases; bases outside gene matches: 9. CDR1 SNHLY and CDR2 FYNNEI come from the germline V gene. The CDR3 length is 13 residues. CDR3 in amino acids: CASRRERLGEQFF. CDR3 DNA: TGTGCCAGCAGGCGGGAGAGGCTGGGGGAGCAGTTCTTC.

This clone occurred many times. This chain connects TRBV5-1 to TRBJ1-2; 7 bases fit TRBD1. Germline lookup yields CDR1 SGHRS and CDR2 YFSETQ. The CDR3 has 16 amino acids. V trimming: 0 bases; J trimming: 3 bases; junction bases outside the gene matches: 8. The CDR3 bases are TGCGCCAGCAGCTTGGCTCCCCAAGACAGGGACTATGGCTACACCTTC. Its protein is CASSLAPQDRDYGYTF.